Here is one TCR beta chain with its context. At one boundary the junction diverges from the germline segment, which might be a read error. This specimen comes from a study of shared clonotypes between healthy human individuals. Here immunoSEQ multiplex PCR was the method, and the copy in TCRdb shows in-frame clones only, minus some. The sample yields about 1 million clones, 65% to 80% seen once. The germline gives CDR1 MNHNS, CDR2 SASEGT. The CDR3 runs to 12 residues. The V call is TRBV6-1, the J call TRBJ2-1; D is unresolved. Sequencing was carried out using memory CD4+ T cells sorted from blood. Specified subset: CD45RA-negative fraction. This clonotype originated in a man aged 18-30 years in good health. DNA for the CDR3: TGTGCCAGCAGCGAAGATATGATTGAGCAGTTCTTC. This sequence encodes CASSEDMIEQFF.